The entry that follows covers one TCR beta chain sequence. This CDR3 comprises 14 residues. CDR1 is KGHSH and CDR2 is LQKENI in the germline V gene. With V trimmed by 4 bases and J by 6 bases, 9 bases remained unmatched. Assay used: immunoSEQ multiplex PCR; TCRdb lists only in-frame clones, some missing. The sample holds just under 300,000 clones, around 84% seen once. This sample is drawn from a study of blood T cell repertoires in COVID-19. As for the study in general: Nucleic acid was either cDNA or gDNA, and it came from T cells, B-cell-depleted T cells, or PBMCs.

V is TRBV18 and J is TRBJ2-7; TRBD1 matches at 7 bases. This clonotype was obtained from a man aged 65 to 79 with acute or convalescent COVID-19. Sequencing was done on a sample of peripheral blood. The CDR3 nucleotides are TGTGCCAGCTCACGAATACAGGGGTCGTCCGAGCAGTACTTC. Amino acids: CASSRIQGSSEQYF.